Following are 7 T cell receptor beta chains from one sample sequenced in a study of cytomegalovirus exposure and HLA in healthy donors (dated by TCRdb to 2016 to 2017). Libraries came from the immunoSEQ multiplex PCR assay. For the multiplex PCR, a mixture combining 60 forward primers for TCR Vbeta segments and 13 reverse primers for TCR Jbeta segments was used. Sourced from immuneACCESS, this table was stored by TCRdb with only in-frame sequences that have V and J called. A share of the clones is absent; for the studies checked, an unresolved V gene accounts for under half, and the remainder has no known explanation. The sample profile shows over 80,000 clones; 80% to 90% of them were found once. The ten largest clones represent less than 4% of the sample. Material: PBMCs. These receptors were obtained from a man younger than 40 in good health and CMV-seropositive.

The chain combines TRBV7-7 with TRBJ2-5; D gene uncertain. In germline, CDR1 is SSHAT, CDR2 FNYEAQ (reference sequence). The CDR3 length is 13 residues. Trimming pared 1 base from V and 5 bases from J, leaving 8 bases between. CDR3 bases: TGTGCCAGCAGCTTAGGGCTTCTGGAGACCCAGTACTTC. Protein sequence: CASSLGLLETQYF.

This sequence joins TRBV5-1 and TRBJ2-1; the match to TRBD1 covers 10 bases. Germline assignment: CDR1 SGHRS and CDR2 YFSETQ. J gave up 8 bases and V 8 bases, and 7 bases lay outside the gene matches. The CDR3 is made up of 13 amino acids. This chain's CDR3 is CASRGQGPHEQFF. The DNA for the CDR3 is TGCGCCAGTAGGGGACAGGGGCCCCATGAGCAGTTCTTC.

J is TRBJ2-1 and V is TRBV5-1; 12 bases are a match to TRBD1. Germline V gene sequence: CDR1 SGHRS, CDR2 YFSETQ. V dropped 2 bases and J dropped 0; count of bases not matched to a gene: 9. The CDR3 has 19 amino acids. The CDR3 loop reads CASSFGTGGGRSSYNEQFF. The DNA for the CDR3 is TGCGCCAGCAGCTTTGGGACAGGGGGCGGGAGGAGCTCCTACAATGAGCAGTTCTTC.

The genes are TRBV19 and TRBJ1-5, with D possibly being TRBD1 (5 bases). The CDR3 is 14 residues long. Trimming took 2 bases from V and 9 from J, leaving 14 bases between them. The germline V gene has CDR1 LNHDA and CDR2 SQIVND (reference sequence). The CDR3 DNA reads as TGTGCCAGTAGTATACTCGGGGGGGAAGGGCCCCAGCATTTT. It encodes CASSILGGEGPQHF.

The chain combines TRBV29-1 with TRBJ1-5; 9 bases are a match to TRBD1. V lost 6 bases and J lost 3; bases outside the gene matches: 3. Germline V lookup: CDR1 SQVTM, CDR2 ANQGSEA. The CDR3 is 13 amino acids. CDR3 in DNA: TGCAGCGTCAGACAGGGGGACAATCAGCCCCAGCATTTT. Protein sequence: CSVRQGDNQPQHF.

The chain carries TRBV7-2 and TRBJ2-7; 10 nucleotides agree with TRBD1. CDR1 SGHTA and CDR2 FQGNSA come from the germline V gene. J lost 1 base, V lost 0 bases, and 12 bases had no gene match. CDR3 length: 19 amino acids. The chain's CDR3 is CASSLAGWRGDRGSYEQYF. The CDR3 coding sequence is TGTGCCAGCAGCTTAGCGGGGTGGCGGGGGGACAGGGGTTCCTACGAGCAGTACTTC.

V gene TRBV6-5 combines with J gene TRBJ1-1; D remains unclear. The V end was cut by 0 bases, the J end by 3 bases, with 14 bases between. The CDR3 extends over 16 amino acids. Germline lookup yields CDR1 MNHEY and CDR2 SVGAGI. This CDR3 reads CASSYSRVVPDTEAFF. The CDR3 region has the DNA TGTGCCAGCAGTTACTCCCGGGTGGTACCCGACACTGAAGCTTTCTTT.